This T cell receptor beta chain was sequenced for a study of naive and memory T cell subsets. The beta constant-region primer was an equimolar mix of two oligonucleotides covering TRBC1 and TRBC2. TCRdb reanalysed the UMI-ligation and nested PCR reads using MiXCR and keeps one entry per CDR3 protein. Of approximately 140,000 distinct CDR3 sequences in the sample, about a sixth were seen once. This clonotype showed up just a few times. CDR3 length: 20 residues. The germline V and J ends were trimmed by 1 base and 3 bases, with 26 bases remaining between them. Germline CDR1 SEHNR, CDR2 FQNEAQ (reference sequence).

Sequenced input: naive CD4+ T cells from blood. The rearrangement uses TRBV7-9 and TRBJ2-3, with unresolved D. This receptor was taken from a human donor in good health. The DNA of the CDR3 is TGTGCCAGCAGCTTAGGACACCCGACAACCTCGTCCGGAGAAACAGATACGCAGTATTTT. Translated: CASSLGHPTTSSGETDTQYF.